One and the same sample provided the 9 T cell receptor beta chains below, sequenced in a study of radiotherapy plus CTLA-4 blockade in lung cancer. The protocol was immunoSEQ multiplex PCR, while the TCRdb copy is restricted to in-frame clones and leaves out a portion. This table holds over 75,000 clones, roughly 80% found once. The material was peripheral blood, obtained from a patient treated with radiotherapy plus ipilimumab. Receptor source: a human donor with non-small cell lung cancer who had stable disease on radiotherapy plus ipilimumab.

This clone was seen a single time. The J gene is TRBJ1-2, the V gene TRBV6-5; tentative D call: TRBD1 (5 bases). Trimming shortened V by 4 bases and J by 7 bases, and 16 bases separated the two germline ends. The CDR3 is 14 amino acids. Germline values: CDR1 MNHEY, CDR2 SVGAGI. The CDR3 DNA reads TGTGCCAGCAGTTCCTTCCCCCTGGGGGGTGGCTACACCTTC. Residues: CASSSFPLGGGYTF.

Regarding this clone: Different DNA sequences within this sample yield the same CDR3. The chain combines TRBV10-3 with TRBJ2-7; TRBD2 matches at 12 bases. Trimming at V came to 4 bases and at J to 4 bases, leaving 11 bases not matched to a gene. Germline loops: CDR1 ENHRY, CDR2 SYGVKD. CDR3 length: 17 residues. The CDR3 bases are TGTGCCATCAGTGTTTTTGAACTAGCGGGGGGTACGTACGAGCAGTACTTC. Translated: CAISVFELAGGTYEQYF.

The chain combines TRBV30 with TRBJ1-5; D uncertain. This CDR3 is 13 amino acids long. Germline assignment: CDR1 GTSNPN and CDR2 SVGIG (reference sequence). The germline V and J ends were trimmed by 1 base and 3 bases, with 7 bases remaining between them. CDR3: CAWSEPNNQPQHF. CDR3 in DNA: TGTGCCTGGAGTGAGCCGAACAATCAGCCCCAGCATTTT.

V is TRBV7-7 and J is TRBJ2-7; 9 bases match TRBD2. Germline V gene data show CDR1 as SSHAT and CDR2 as FNYEAQ (reference sequence). This CDR3 is 15 amino acids long. The V and J ends lost 0 bases and 5 bases, in that order; junction bases with no gene match: 5. CDR3 coding DNA: TGTGCCAGCAGCTTAGCGGTAGCGGGGGTCAACGAGCAGTACTTC. This sequence encodes CASSLAVAGVNEQYF.

J is TRBJ2-1 and V is TRBV10-3; 11 nucleotides agree with TRBD2. CDR1 and CDR2 (germline): ENHRY, SYGVKD. The CDR3 has 14 amino acids. V lost 8 bases, J lost 5 bases, and 5 bases stayed unmatched. The CDR3 loop reads CAIGGTSGNNEQFF. The CDR3 nucleotides are TGTGCCATCGGAGGGACTAGCGGTAACAATGAGCAGTTCTTC.

This chain joins TRBV19 and TRBJ1-2; D unclear. In germline, CDR1 is LNHDA, CDR2 SQIVND (reference sequence). The V end lost 8 bases, the J end lost 2 bases, and 15 bases lay between the germline ends. The CDR3 has 14 residues. Here the CDR3 DNA reads TGTGCCAGTGGCAGAGGGCGTCCCAACTATGGCTACACCTTC. Its protein product is CASGRGRPNYGYTF.

The rearrangement uses TRBV19 and TRBJ2-1, with D possibly TRBD2 on 6 matching bases. CDR3 size: 15 residues. Germline V CDR1 and CDR2: LNHDA, SQIVND (reference sequence). Trimming shortened V by 7 bases and J by 2 bases, and 15 bases separated the two germline ends. The CDR3 DNA reads as TGTGCCAGTAATACCGGGACTGTGACCTACAATGAGCAGTTCTTC. It is translated as CASNTGTVTYNEQFF.

This chain connects TRBV19 to TRBJ2-1, with 9 bases lining up with TRBD1. V was clipped by 10 bases and J by 1 base; unmatched bases: 8. CDR1 is LNHDA, CDR2 SQIVND, per germline (reference sequence). The CDR3 extends over 15 amino acids. CDR3 coding DNA: TGTGCCACTCAGGACAGGGGTAGATCCTACAATGAGCAGTTCTTC. Protein: CATQDRGRSYNEQFF. Full variable domain (rest looked up from reference TRBV19 and TRBJ2-1): DGGITQSPKYLFRKEGQNVTLSCEQNLNHDAMYWYRQDPGQGLRLIYYSQIVNDFQKGDIAEGYSVSREKKESFPLTVTSAQKNPTAFYLCATQDRGRSYNEQFFGPGTRLTVL.

The sample holds a few counts of this clone. The chain couples TRBV6-1 to TRBJ2-5; D gene unclear. The CDR3 extends over 13 amino acids. Trimming stripped 5 bases from V and 6 bases from J, with 13 bases between. Germline values: CDR1 MNHNS, CDR2 SASEGT. The CDR3 coding sequence is TGTGCCAGCAGTCCGGACCCAAGGAAGACCCAGTACTTC. Amino acid sequence: CASSPDPRKTQYF.